In this sample, the clone carrying this TCR beta chain is medium-sized. Its antigen is as yet unknown. The data are from a study of metastatic and nonmetastatic thyroid tumors. Looking at the study overall: Malignant thyroid and benign thyroid patients provided blood and tumor or nodule tissue whose repertoires were compared. General study findings and limits: Patients with malignant thyroid tumors reportedly had significantly higher TCR beta diversity than those with benign nodules, in blood and tumor.

All patients were untreated before thyroid surgery. In the original workflow: What underpinned the distant-metastasis classifier for papillary thyroid cancer was the set of CDR3 differences across clinicopathological groups. TCRdb re-clonotyped the PCR reads via MiXCR. The V and J calls were not made by the authors but by TCRdb's processing. The table has over 25,000 clones, about 17% seen once. Germline CDR1 reads DFQATT; CDR2 reads SNEGSKA (reference sequence). Losses at the gene ends were 0 bases for V and 2 bases for J; bases not matched to a gene: 7. CDR3 size: 16 residues. The V and J genes are TRBV20-1 and TRBJ2-5; 9 bases are shared with TRBD2. This TCR came from a female donor with papillary thyroid cancer or a benign thyroid nodule (not recorded which). Some clones in this sample may be carry-over from other donors' samples. Sequences were obtained from blood. The CDR3 protein is CSARDPERGEQETQYF. CDR3 bases: TGCAGTGCTAGAGACCCAGAGCGGGGGGAACAAGAGACCCAGTACTTC.